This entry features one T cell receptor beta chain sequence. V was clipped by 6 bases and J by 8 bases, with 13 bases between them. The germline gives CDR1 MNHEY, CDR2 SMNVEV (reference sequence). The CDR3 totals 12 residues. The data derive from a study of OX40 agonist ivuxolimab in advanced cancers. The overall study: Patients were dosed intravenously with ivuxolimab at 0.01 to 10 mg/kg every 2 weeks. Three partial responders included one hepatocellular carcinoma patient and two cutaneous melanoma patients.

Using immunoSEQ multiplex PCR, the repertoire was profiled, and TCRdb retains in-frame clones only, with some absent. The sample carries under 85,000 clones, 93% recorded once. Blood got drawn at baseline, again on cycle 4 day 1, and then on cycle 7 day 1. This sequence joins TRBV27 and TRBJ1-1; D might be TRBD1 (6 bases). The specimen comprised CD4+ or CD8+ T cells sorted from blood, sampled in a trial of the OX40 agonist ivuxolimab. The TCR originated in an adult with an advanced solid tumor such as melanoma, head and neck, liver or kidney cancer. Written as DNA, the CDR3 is TGTGCCAGCAGCAACACCGGACAGGAAGCTTTCTTT. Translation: CASSNTGQEAFF.